This section outlines one TCR beta chain sequence together with its context. No antigen is known for it. This entry is derived from a study of cytomegalovirus exposure and HLA in healthy donors. Study-wide points: An analysis was carried out at a later point. It showed that HLA-associated TCR beta chains were more clonally expanded than equally common non-associated chains. It was reported that TCR beta sequences correctly inferred the HLA-A and HLA-B alleles for most subjects.

This PCR relied on a set of 60 Vbeta primers and 13 Jbeta primers. Original data processing: The authors later counted 75 million to 90 million unique TCR beta chains, approximately 10 million of them shared. The table came from immunoSEQ multiplex PCR; TCRdb's copy has only in-frame clones and leaves some out. Clonal size and the V and J genes are those of that table, whereas D and trimming came from the DNA. The profile shows 60,000 to 80,000 clones, approximately 60% of them singletons. The CDR3 is 14 amino acids. Per the germline V gene, CDR1 is SQVTM and CDR2 is ANQGSEA. V shed 7 bases and J shed 1 base, with 14 bases lying between them.

This receptor was identified in a man under 40 in good health and CMV-seronegative. The genes are TRBV29-1 and TRBJ1-5; D may be TRBD1 (5 bases). Sequencing was carried out using PBMCs. CDR3 in DNA: TGCAGCGCCATGGGGCAGGAGAGCAATCAGCCCCAGCATTTT. Its protein product is CSAMGQESNQPQHF.